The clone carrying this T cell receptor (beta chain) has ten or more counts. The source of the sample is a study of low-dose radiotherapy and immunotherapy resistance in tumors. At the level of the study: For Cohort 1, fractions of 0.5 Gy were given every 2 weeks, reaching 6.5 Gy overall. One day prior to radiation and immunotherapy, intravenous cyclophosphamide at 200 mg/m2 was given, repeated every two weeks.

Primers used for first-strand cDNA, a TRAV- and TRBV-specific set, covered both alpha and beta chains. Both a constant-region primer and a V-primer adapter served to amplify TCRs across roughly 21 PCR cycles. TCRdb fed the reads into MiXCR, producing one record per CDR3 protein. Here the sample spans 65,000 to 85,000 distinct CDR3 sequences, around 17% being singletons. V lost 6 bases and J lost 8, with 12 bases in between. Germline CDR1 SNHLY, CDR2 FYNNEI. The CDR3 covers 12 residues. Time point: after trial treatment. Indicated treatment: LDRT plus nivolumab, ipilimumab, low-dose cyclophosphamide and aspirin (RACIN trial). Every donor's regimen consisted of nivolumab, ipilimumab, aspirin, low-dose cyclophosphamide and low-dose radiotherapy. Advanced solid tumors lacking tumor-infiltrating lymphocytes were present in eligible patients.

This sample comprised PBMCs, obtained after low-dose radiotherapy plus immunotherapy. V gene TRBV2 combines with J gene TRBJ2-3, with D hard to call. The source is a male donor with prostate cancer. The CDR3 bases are TGTGCCAGCAGGGCTCTACTCGGTACGCAGTATTTT. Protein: CASRALLGTQYF.